This entry features one TCR beta chain sequence. The CDR3 has 16 residues. V shed 1 base, J shed 7 bases, and the junction held 5 bases outside the gene matches. Germline CDR1 and CDR2: SGHDN and FVKESK. Using immunoSEQ multiplex PCR, the repertoire was profiled, and TCRdb retains in-frame clones only, with some absent. The sample includes 180,000 or so clones, around 79% seen only once; the top ten take roughly 11%. Recruits, aged roughly 18 to 95 years, lived in 24 US areas. Grouping used clinical history reported by participants in a survey and questionnaire. Donors in Cohort 3 counted as recovered after two negative PCRs, clearance, or symptom resolution. The record originates from a study of blood T cell repertoires in COVID-19. Background on the study: Acute and convalescent COVID-19 samples came from the United States, Italy and Spain.

Sample: PBMCs or T cells enriched from blood (not recorded which). V usage is TRBV14 and J usage is TRBJ2-1; TRBD2 aligns across 12 bases. The TCR was taken from a man between 50 and 59 years old who had recovered from COVID-19. CDR3 nucleotide sequence: TGTGCCAGCAGCCAAGCGCTAGCGGGGGGGCGGAATGAGCAGTTCTTC. Its protein is CASSQALAGGRNEQFF. The entire variable domain, with the rest obtained from reference TRBV14 and TRBJ2-1, is as follows: EAGVTQFPSHSVIEKGQTVTLRCDPISGHDNLYWYRRVMGKEIKFLLHFVKESKQDESGMPNNRFLAERTGGTYSTLKVQPAELEDSGVYFCASSQALAGGRNEQFFGPGTRLTVL.